This TCR beta chain was recorded in a study of cytomegalovirus exposure and HLA in healthy donors. Overall study: Among the roughly 430 genotyped donors, around 85% were placed in the Caucasian-associated ancestry cluster.

The PCR ran on 60 Vbeta and 13 Jbeta primers. Methods used by the authors: Later, some 75 million unique TCR beta chains were counted in an analysis, and roughly 10 million of them were shared. The table came from immunoSEQ multiplex PCR; TCRdb's copy has only in-frame clones and leaves some out. V and J calls and clone size are given by that table; D and trimming were obtained from the DNA. Here the sample spans approximately 220,000 clones, roughly 87% being singletons. Trimming removed 3 bases from V and 3 bases from J, with 3 bases in between. CDR1 and CDR2 from the germline V gene are SNHLY and FYNNEI. The CDR3 loop spans 12 amino acids.

The sequence was collected from a man aged 35-49 years in good health and CMV-seropositive. The rearrangement links TRBV2 to TRBJ2-1; D ambiguous. The specimen sequenced was PBMCs. The CDR3 nucleotides are TGTGCCAGCAGTGACAGCTACAATGAGCAGTTCTTC. This translates into CASSDSYNEQFF. Looking up the rest from reference TRBV2 and TRBJ2-1 gives the full variable domain: EPEVTQTPSHQVTQMGQEVILRCVPISNHLYFYWYRQILGQKVEFLVSFYNNEISEKSEIFDDQFSVERPDGSNFTLKIRSTKLEDSAMYFCASSDSYNEQFFGPGTRLTVL.